This record covers a single T cell receptor (beta chain). As yet, its antigen is unknown. This sample was included in a study of T cells expressing NK-cell markers. Study-wide points: Whether expanded NKG2C+ T cell clones were HCMV specific stayed uncertain. Several of the donors also had these clonotypes leading their CD3+CD56-NKG2C+ fraction.

The CDR3 runs to 16 residues. Germline-derived CDR1 and CDR2 are SGHRS and YFSETQ. Template switching by 5'RACE with UMIs generated the TCR beta cDNA. TCRdb reprocessed the 5' RACE reads, with one entry per CDR3 protein and no DNA. This sample lists roughly 390,000 distinct CDR3 sequences; its ten largest clones have roughly a tenth. This TCR was sampled from a woman between 45 and 65 years old in good health. The V gene is TRBV5-1, the J gene TRBJ2-2; TCRdb lists TRBD1, though no DNA is available to test this call. The sequencing sample was made of blood T cells: a sorted CD56 or NKG2C T cell subset, CD4+ or CD8+ T cells, or bulk PBMC T cells (not recorded which). The chain's CDR3 is CASSLWDHLPPGELFF.